A single sample is the source of the 11 T cell receptor beta chains below, sequenced in a study of T-cell memory formation after mild COVID-19. TCRdb ran MiXCR on the 5' RACE reads and lists one entry per CDR3 protein. The sample has 350,000 or so distinct CDR3 sequences, approximately 13% seen once. The sample comprised PBMCs or a T cell subset sorted from them (not recorded which). Receptors were obtained from a man aged 18 to 29 who had mild COVID-19 (a few samples of this study predate the infection). Cell type and time point are not known.

This clonotype has a count of ten or more. This chain joins TRBV6-5 and TRBJ2-7; a weak D match, TRBD1 (6 bases). This CDR3 is built from 13 residues. The germline V and J ends were trimmed by 5 bases and 5 bases, with 13 bases remaining between them. The V gene's germline CDR1 is MNHEY and CDR2 SVGAGI. CDR3 sequence: CASSPDRFHEQYF. DNA for the CDR3: TGTGCCAGCAGTCCGGACAGATTCCACGAGCAGTACTTC.

The chain employs TRBV4-3 and TRBJ1-2; tentative D call: TRBD1 (5 bases). Per germline, CDR1 LGHNA and CDR2 YSLEER. V lost 5 bases, J lost 0 bases, and 22 bases lay in between. This CDR3 is 18 amino acids long. CDR3 sequence: CASSASRGLRLANYGYTF. The CDR3 bases are TGCGCCAGCAGCGCTTCGAGGGGACTCCGGTTAGCTAACTATGGCTACACCTTC.

This clonotype was observed many times. V and J are TRBV12-3 or TRBV12-4 and TRBJ1-2; 7 bases are a match to TRBD1. V shed 5 bases and J 4 bases; nucleotides not matched to a gene: 1. The CDR3 has 12 amino acids. CDR3 bases: TGTGCCAGCAGTAACAGGGGCTATGGCTACACCTTC. The encoded protein is CASSNRGYGYTF.

Many counts were recorded for this clonotype. This chain connects TRBV2 to TRBJ2-5, with no clear D. The CDR3 spans 12 residues. V lost 8 bases, J lost 2 bases, and 9 bases lay in between. Germline V gene lookup returns CDR1 SNHLY and CDR2 FYNNEI. The CDR3 is CASGAVQETQYF. CDR3 DNA sequence: TGTGCCAGCGGAGCAGTACAAGAGACCCAGTACTTC.

This clonotype was recorded at least ten times. V is TRBV7-6 and J is TRBJ2-3, with D perhaps TRBD2 (6 bases). Germline CDR1 is SGHVS and CDR2 is FNYEAQ. Trimming pared 4 bases from V and 4 bases from J, leaving 12 bases between. The CDR3 consists of 14 residues. DNA for the CDR3: TGTGCCAGCAGCTCCGGGACTCCTTCAGATACGCAGTATTTT. It encodes CASSSGTPSDTQYF.

There are a few counts of this clonotype. The chain is built from TRBV29-1 and TRBJ2-5; 9 positions match TRBD2. Losses at the gene ends were 6 bases for V and 5 bases for J; bases not matched to a gene: 7. The CDR3 extends over 13 amino acids. Germline CDR1 SQVTM, CDR2 ANQGSEA. CDR3 nucleotide sequence: TGCAGCGTCGCCGGGACTAGCAGGGAGACCCAGTACTTC. Translating it yields CSVAGTSRETQYF.

The J gene is TRBJ2-2, the V gene TRBV29-1, with D possibly being TRBD2 (5 bases). Germline V gives CDR1 SQVTM, CDR2 ANQGSEA. The V end lost 3 bases, the J end lost 3 bases, and 11 bases lay between the germline ends. The CDR3 length is 14 residues. The CDR3 DNA follows: TGCAGCGTTGATTTTCTGCGGGACACCGGGGAGCTGTTTTTT. Its translation: CSVDFLRDTGELFF.

The sample holds a few counts of this clonotype. The genes are TRBV24-1 and TRBJ2-5; 7 bases are shared with TRBD1. Germline CDR1 is KGHDR and CDR2 is SFDVKD. With 4 bases clipped from V and 7 bases from J, the junction kept 5 bases outside the gene matches. CDR3 length: 13 residues. CDR3 region: CATSEGQPGTQYF. For the CDR3, the DNA is TGTGCCACCAGTGAGGGACAGCCCGGGACCCAGTACTTC.

This clonotype was seen more than once but under ten times. This chain links TRBV12-3 or TRBV12-4 with TRBJ2-5; D call uncertain. The V end was cut by 5 bases, the J end by 5 bases, with 15 bases between. The CDR3 is 14 residues long. The CDR3 region is CASSQNRVRETQYF. CDR3 nucleotide sequence: TGTGCCAGCAGTCAAAACCGGGTTCGGGAGACCCAGTACTTC.

The V gene is TRBV7-9, the J gene TRBJ1-3; D remains unclear. Trimming took off 5 bases at V and 1 base at J, with 12 bases between the two ends. CDR3 size: 15 residues. The V gene's germline CDR1 is SEHNR and CDR2 FQNEAQ (reference sequence). This chain's CDR3 is CASSDARGSGNTIYF. For the CDR3, the DNA is TGTGCCAGCAGCGACGCTCGGGGATCTGGAAACACCATATATTTT.

This clonotype was seen a few times. The chain joins TRBV29-1 to TRBJ2-3; perhaps TRBD1 as D (6 bases). CDR1 and CDR2 from the germline V gene are SQVTM and ANQGSEA. The CDR3 runs 14 residues. The germline V and J ends were trimmed by 6 bases and 1 base, with 14 bases remaining between them. This CDR3 reads CSVHAGAGTDTQYF. CDR3 nucleotides: TGCAGCGTACACGCAGGGGCAGGCACAGATACGCAGTATTTT.